This T cell receptor (beta chain) was recovered during a study of blood T cell repertoires in COVID-19. Study details: Researchers got acute and convalescent COVID-19 samples from the United States, Italy and Spain. From T cells, B-cell-depleted T cells, or PBMCs came the material, which was cDNA or gDNA.

Original processing notes: Reference gene primer amplification gave estimated nucleated cell counts. The repertoire was sequenced with immunoSEQ multiplex PCR; TCRdb's copy has only in-frame clones and lacks some. V and J calls plus clone size are reproduced from that table; the DNA served to infer D and trimming. The sample has about 250,000 clones, roughly nine tenths seen once. The CDR3 spans 15 residues. Looked up from germline, CDR1 is SNHLY and CDR2 is FYNNEI. V lost 4 bases, J lost 5 bases, and 9 bases stayed unmatched. This clone was detected only once. This sequence joins TRBV2 and TRBJ1-2; 8 nucleotides agree with TRBD1. The clonotype was recovered from a man aged 18 to 29 with active or convalescent COVID-19. Sequenced material: peripheral blood. CDR3 region: CASSAKGQGFYGYTF. The CDR3 DNA sequence: TGTGCCAGCAGTGCTAAAGGACAGGGCTTTTATGGCTACACCTTC. The whole variable domain, filled in from reference TRBV2 and TRBJ1-2, reads EPEVTQTPSHQVTQMGQEVILRCVPISNHLYFYWYRQILGQKVEFLVSFYNNEISEKSEIFDDQFSVERPDGSNFTLKIRSTKLEDSAMYFCASSAKGQGFYGYTFGSGTRLTVV.